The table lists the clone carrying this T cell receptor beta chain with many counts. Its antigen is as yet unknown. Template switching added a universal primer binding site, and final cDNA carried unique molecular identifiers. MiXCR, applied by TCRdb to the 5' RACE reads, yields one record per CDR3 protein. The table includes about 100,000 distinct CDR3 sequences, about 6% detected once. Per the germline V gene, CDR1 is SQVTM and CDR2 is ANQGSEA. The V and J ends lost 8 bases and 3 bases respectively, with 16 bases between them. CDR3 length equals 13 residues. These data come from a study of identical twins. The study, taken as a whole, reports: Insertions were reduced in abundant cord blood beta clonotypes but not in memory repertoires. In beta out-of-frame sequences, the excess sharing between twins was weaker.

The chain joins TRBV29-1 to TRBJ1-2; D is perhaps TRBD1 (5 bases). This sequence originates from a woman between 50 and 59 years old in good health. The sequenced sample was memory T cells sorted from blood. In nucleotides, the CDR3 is TGCAGCTCAGTGGGGGGTAACCACTATGGCTACACCTTC. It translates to CSSVGGNHYGYTF.